This T cell receptor beta chain was sequenced during a study of CD8 T cells in ankylosing spondylitis. Findings and caveats of the study: Researchers report that disease-linked clones proved CD8+ and relatively rare in peripheral blood. Characteristic, it appeared, of ankylosing spondylitis blood was a TCR beta motif of 7 or 8 highly homologous variants. There was reportedly significant enrichment of clones that were disease-linked in matched ankylosing spondylitis synovial fluid.

This clonotype has a count of ten or more. The antigen is unknown. For TCR beta, libraries came from quantitative 5'-RACE with molecular barcodes. From the 5' RACE reads, TCRdb called clonotypes with MiXCR, one entry per CDR3 protein. Of roughly 180,000 distinct CDR3 sequences detected, 9.5% to 13% appear once; the ten largest clones hold about 28%. Trimming left V 0 bases short and J 4 bases short, with 13 bases between. The length of the CDR3 is 16 residues. Germline-derived CDR1 and CDR2 are MGHRA and YSYEKL. The receptor comes from a male donor with ankylosing spondylitis or in good health (not recorded which). Sequences were obtained from blood, either unsorted or a sorted T cell fraction (not recorded which). The chain has TRBV4-1 and TRBJ1-5; D unclear. The CDR3 DNA sequence: TGCGCCAGCAGCCAAGATAGTCAACCGGGGAATCAGCCCCAGCATTTT. Encoded protein: CASSQDSQPGNQPQHF.